These T cell receptor beta chains were read from a single sample in a study of blood T cell repertoires in COVID-19. Repertoires were generated with immunoSEQ multiplex PCR, while TCRdb's copy carries only in-frame clones and drops some. The table lists about 210,000 clones, about four fifths of them singletons. The specimen sequenced was PBMCs or T cells enriched from blood (not recorded which). Every receptor here comes from a woman aged 30 to 39 who had been exposed to COVID-19. CDR3s include the opening cysteine and the closing phenylalanine or tryptophan. Fields, in order: J gene, V gene, D gene, clone size, CDR3 protein, CDR3 DNA. The D gene is left open where the match is weak. Size is omitted from some rows. Given values are once, few, many or a class for expanded clones.

TRBJ2-7 TRBV7-2 TRBD1 few CASSLLGTDPYEQYF TGTGCCAGCAGCCTACTAGGGACAGACCCCTACGAGCAGTACTTC
TRBJ1-1 TRBV6-1 TRBD1 . CASSDEGASVTEAFF TGTGCCAGCAGTGACGAGGGGGCGAGTGTCACTGAAGCTTTCTTT
TRBJ1-5 TRBV7-8 TRBD1 . CASRQSGGGGSQPQHF TGTGCCAGCAGACAATCAGGGGGCGGAGGCAGTCAGCCCCAGCATTTT
TRBJ1-1 TRBV6-5 . . CASSIPRQDTEAFF TGTGCCAGCAGTATTCCCAGACAGGACACTGAAGCTTTCTTT
TRBJ1-5 TRBV15 TRBD1 few CATSSGTGIRQPQHF TGTGCCACCAGCAGCGGGACAGGAATCCGTCAGCCCCAGCATTTT
TRBJ1-4 TRBV27 TRBD1 . CASSFYRGAEKLFF TGTGCCAGCAGTTTCTACAGGGGTGCGGAAAAACTGTTTTTT
TRBJ1-3 TRBV5-1 . . CASRTDGGSGNTIYF TGCGCCAGCAGAACTGACGGAGGCTCTGGAAACACCATATATTTT
TRBJ1-2 TRBV5-1 . few CASSPGTLPDYGYTF TGCGCCAGCAGCCCCGGGACACTTCCGGACTATGGCTACACCTTC
TRBJ2-7 TRBV7-9 . once CASSTDAVEQYF TGTGCCAGCAGCACTGATGCCGTCGAGCAGTACTTC
TRBJ2-7 TRBV2 TRBD1 . CASSRDRGEQYF TGTGCCAGTAGCCGGGACAGGGGCGAGCAGTACTTC
TRBJ2-5 TRBV7-2 . few CASSWRGTIQETQYF TGTGCCAGCAGCTGGAGGGGGACTATACAAGAGACCCAGTACTTC
TRBJ2-7 TRBV19 TRBD1 . CASSVRDSSYEQYF TGTGCCAGTAGTGTCCGGGACAGCTCCTACGAGCAGTACTTC
TRBJ2-3 TRBV27 TRBD1 . CASSPATGPRTDTQYF TGTGCCAGCAGCCCGGCGACAGGGCCCCGCACAGATACGCAGTATTTT
TRBJ2-3 TRBV4-3 TRBD2 . CASSPERSGGYTQYF TGCGCCAGCAGCCCCGAGCGTAGCGGGGGGTATACGCAGTATTTT
TRBJ2-7 TRBV12-3/TRBV12-4 . . CASSPTGTYEQYF TGTGCCAGCAGCCCCACCGGGACCTACGAGCAGTACTTC
TRBJ1-1 TRBV9 . . CASSDSSNTEAFF TGTGCCAGCAGCGACAGCTCAAACACTGAAGCTTTCTTT
TRBJ2-1 TRBV30 TRBD2 . CAWDRSGGVGEQFF TGTGCCTGGGACCGTAGCGGGGGGGTAGGTGAGCAGTTCTTC
TRBJ2-3 TRBV12-3/TRBV12-4 . . CASSSLDTQYF TGTGCCAGCAGTTCTTTAGATACGCAGTATTTT
TRBJ2-7 TRBV2 TRBD2 . CASSQRGSPYEQYF TGTGCCAGCAGCCAGCGGGGGAGCCCCTACGAGCAGTACTTC
TRBJ1-1 TRBV29-1 . . CSVVWQMNTEAFF TGCAGCGTTGTATGGCAGATGAACACTGAAGCTTTCTTT
TRBJ1-6 TRBV19 . . CASSMGTGSSPLHF TGTGCCAGTAGTATGGGAACAGGGTCTTCACCCCTCCACTTT
TRBJ2-2 TRBV11-3 . . CASSNRDFTGELFF TGTGCCAGCAGCAACAGGGATTTCACCGGGGAGCTGTTTTTT
TRBJ1-4 TRBV27 . . CASSPTEATNEKLFF TGTGCCAGCAGTCCAACGGAGGCAACTAATGAAAAACTGTTTTTT
TRBJ2-5 TRBV12-5 TRBD2 once CASDPTSGGAPSNF TGTGCTAGTGACCCTACTAGCGGGGGGGCCCCGAGTAACTTC
TRBJ1-5 TRBV19 . . CASSANGDSNQPQHF TGTGCCAGTAGTGCAAACGGGGATAGCAATCAGCCCCAGCATTTT
TRBJ1-6 TRBV3-1/TRBV3-2 . . CASSRGGDPYNSPLHF TGTGCCAGCAGTCGGGGGGGCGATCCTTATAATTCACCCCTCCACTTT
TRBJ1-1 TRBV2 . . CASSAGLNTEAFF TGTGCCAGCAGTGCAGGTCTGAACACTGAAGCTTTCTTT
TRBJ2-7 TRBV5-4 . . CASSFLLAGRSYEQYF TGTGCCAGCAGCTTTCTCCTTGCAGGAAGATCCTACGAGCAGTACTTC